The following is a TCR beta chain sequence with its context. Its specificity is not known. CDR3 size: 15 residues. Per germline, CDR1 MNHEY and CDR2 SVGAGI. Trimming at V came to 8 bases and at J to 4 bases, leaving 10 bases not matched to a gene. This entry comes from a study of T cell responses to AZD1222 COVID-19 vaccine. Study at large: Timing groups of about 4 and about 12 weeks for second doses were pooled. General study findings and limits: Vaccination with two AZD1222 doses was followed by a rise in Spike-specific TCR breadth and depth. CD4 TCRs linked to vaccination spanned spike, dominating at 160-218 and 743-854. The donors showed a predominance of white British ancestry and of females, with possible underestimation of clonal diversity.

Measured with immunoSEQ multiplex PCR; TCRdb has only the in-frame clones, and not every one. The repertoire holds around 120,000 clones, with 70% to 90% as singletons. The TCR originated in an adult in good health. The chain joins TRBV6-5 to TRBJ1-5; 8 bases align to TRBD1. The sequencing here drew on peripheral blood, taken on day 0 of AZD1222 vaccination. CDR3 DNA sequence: TGTGCCAGCTGTTTCGGGACAGGTATTAATCAGCCCCAGCATTTT. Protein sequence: CASCFGTGINQPQHF.